The rows below give T cell receptor beta chains drawn from one sample of a study of neurological immune-mediated disorders. TCRdb called the 5' RACE reads again in MiXCR, with one record for every CDR3 protein. The sample shows tens of thousands of distinct CDR3 sequences, 4.5% to 7% of them seen only once. Material: CD4+ T cells from blood. Receptors were obtained from a young woman with multiple sclerosis. Both conserved end residues are part of each CDR3. Each record gives: D gene, V gene, J gene, clone size, CDR3 DNA, CDR3 protein. A D gene is named only where the DNA matches it firmly. Expanded clones get a size class; other rows say once, few or many, or leave the size out.

-,TRBV5-1,TRBJ1-1,many,TGCGCCAGCAGCTTGGAAGTGGCAGGGATTTCTGAAGCTTTCTTT,CASSLEVAGISEAFF
TRBD1,TRBV11-2,TRBJ1-2,many,TGTGCCAGCAGCTTTCCGGGACAGCCAGCCTATGGCTACACCTTC,CASSFPGQPAYGYTF
-,TRBV12-3/TRBV12-4,TRBJ2-3,many,TGTGCCAGCCAACGGACAGATACGCAGTATTTT,CASQRTDTQYF
TRBD2,TRBV6-6,TRBJ2-5,many,TGTGCCAGTCACCGGGGGGGGGGCGCGAAAGAGACCCAGTACTTC,CASHRGGGAKETQYF
-,TRBV5-6,TRBJ1-1,many,TGTGCCAGCAGCGGGATTTCGAACACTGAAGCTTTCTTT,CASSGISNTEAFF
-,TRBV6-1,TRBJ1-5,many,TGTGCCAGCAGTGAACAGTTCGCGACTAATCAGCCCCAGCATTTT,CASSEQFATNQPQHF
-,TRBV20-1,TRBJ1-1,many,TGCAGTGCTAGAGATCTGGGGGGGAACTCGAACACTGAAGCTTTCTTT,CSARDLGGNSNTEAFF
-,TRBV3-1,TRBJ1-5,many,TGTGCCAGCAGCCAAGTGCCGCTTTTTAGCAATCAGCCCCAGCATTTT,CASSQVPLFSNQPQHF
-,TRBV7-6,TRBJ1-1,many,TGTGCCAGCAGCCCTAGGCAGGGTCTTATGAACACTGAAGCTTTCTTT,CASSPRQGLMNTEAFF
TRBD2,TRBV20-1,TRBJ2-3,many,TGCAGTGCGGATAGCGGGGGGGCCGGCTATGGCACAGATACGCAGTATTTT,CSADSGGAGYGTDTQYF
-,TRBV6-2/TRBV6-3,TRBJ1-1,many,TGTGCCAGCAATTTTTTCATGGCCACTGAAGCTTTCTTT,CASNFFMATEAFF
-,TRBV5-1,TRBJ2-1,many,TGCGCCAGCAGCCCTCGCGAAGGGGGACTTTACAATGAGCAGTTCTTC,CASSPREGGLYNEQFF
-,TRBV2,TRBJ2-7,many,TGTGCCAGCAGGGAGGGCTCCTACGAGCAGTACTTC,CASREGSYEQYF
TRBD1,TRBV6-5,TRBJ2-2,many,TGTGCCAGCAGCCCCCAACGGGGACAGGGGACCGGGGAGCTGTTTTTT,CASSPQRGQGTGELFF
TRBD2,TRBV5-4,TRBJ2-1,many,TGTGCCAGCAGCTTGAAAAGCGGGGGCACTGAGCAGTTCTTC,CASSLKSGGTEQFF
TRBD2,TRBV20-1,TRBJ2-2,many,TGCAGTGCTACATCGGGACTAGCGGGAGCCGGGGAGCTGTTTTTT,CSATSGLAGAGELFF
TRBD1,TRBV6-2/TRBV6-3,TRBJ1-1,many,TGTGCCAGCAGTAGTGGACAGGGGGTAATCAACACTGAAGCTTTCTTT,CASSSGQGVINTEAFF
-,TRBV10-1,TRBJ2-3,-,TGCGCCAGCAGTGATGGGGGAGATACGCAGTATTTT,CASSDGGDTQYF